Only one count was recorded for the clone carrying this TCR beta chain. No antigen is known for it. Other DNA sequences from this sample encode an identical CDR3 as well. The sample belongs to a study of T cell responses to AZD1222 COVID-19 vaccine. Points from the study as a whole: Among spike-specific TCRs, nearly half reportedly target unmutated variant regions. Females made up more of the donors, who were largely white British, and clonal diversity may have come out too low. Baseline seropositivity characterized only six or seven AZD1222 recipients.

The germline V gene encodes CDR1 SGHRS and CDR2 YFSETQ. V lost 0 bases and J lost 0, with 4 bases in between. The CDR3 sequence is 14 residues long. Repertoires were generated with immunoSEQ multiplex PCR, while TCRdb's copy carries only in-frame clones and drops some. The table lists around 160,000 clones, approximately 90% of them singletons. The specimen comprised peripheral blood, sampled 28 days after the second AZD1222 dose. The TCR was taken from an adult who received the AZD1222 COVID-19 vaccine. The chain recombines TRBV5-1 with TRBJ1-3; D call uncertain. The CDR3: CASSLAGSGNTIYF. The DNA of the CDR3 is TGCGCCAGCAGCTTGGCGGGCTCTGGAAACACCATATATTTT. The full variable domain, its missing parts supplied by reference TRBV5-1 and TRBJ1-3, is KAGVTQTPRYLIKTRGQQVTLSCSPISGHRSVSWYQQTPGQGLQFLFEYFSETQRNKGNFPGRFSGRQFSNSRSEMNVSTLELGDSALYLCASSLAGSGNTIYFGEGSWLTVV.